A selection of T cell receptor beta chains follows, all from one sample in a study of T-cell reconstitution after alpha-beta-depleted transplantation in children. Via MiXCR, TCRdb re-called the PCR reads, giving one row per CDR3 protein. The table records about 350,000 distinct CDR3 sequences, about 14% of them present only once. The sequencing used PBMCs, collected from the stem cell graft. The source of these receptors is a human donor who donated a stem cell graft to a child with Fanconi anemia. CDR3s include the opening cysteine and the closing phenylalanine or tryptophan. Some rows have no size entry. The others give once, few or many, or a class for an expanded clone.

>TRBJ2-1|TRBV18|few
CASSPIDYNEQFF
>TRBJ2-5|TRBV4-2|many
CASSQFSGGEETQYF
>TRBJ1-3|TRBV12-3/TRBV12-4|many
CASSPRNAGNTIYF
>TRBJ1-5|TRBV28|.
CASSRRTSARGNQPQHF
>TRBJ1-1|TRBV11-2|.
CASSLAGLGEAFF
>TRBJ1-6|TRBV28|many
CASSYQVDNSPLHF
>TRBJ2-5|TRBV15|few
CATSRETGPYQETQYF
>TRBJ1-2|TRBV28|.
CASRRGDPLPTF
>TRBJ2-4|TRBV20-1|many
CSGLGAENIQYF
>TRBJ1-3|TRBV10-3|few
CATTWDPARNTIYF
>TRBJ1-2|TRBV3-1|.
CASSQNGIFYGYTF
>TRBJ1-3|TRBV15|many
CATSRLGEPGNTIYF